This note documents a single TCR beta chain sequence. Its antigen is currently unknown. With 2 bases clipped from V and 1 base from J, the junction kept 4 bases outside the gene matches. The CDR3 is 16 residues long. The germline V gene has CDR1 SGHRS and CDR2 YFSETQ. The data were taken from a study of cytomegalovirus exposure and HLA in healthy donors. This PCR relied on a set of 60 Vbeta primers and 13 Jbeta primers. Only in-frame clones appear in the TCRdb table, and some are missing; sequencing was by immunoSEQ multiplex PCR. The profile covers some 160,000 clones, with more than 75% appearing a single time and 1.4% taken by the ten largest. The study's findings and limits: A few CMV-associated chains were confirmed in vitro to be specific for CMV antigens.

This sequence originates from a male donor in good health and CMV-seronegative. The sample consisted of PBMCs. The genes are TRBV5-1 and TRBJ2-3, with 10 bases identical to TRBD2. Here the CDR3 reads CASSFLAGGRTDTQYF. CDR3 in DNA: TGCGCCAGCAGCTTCTTAGCGGGGGGACGCACAGATACGCAGTATTTT.